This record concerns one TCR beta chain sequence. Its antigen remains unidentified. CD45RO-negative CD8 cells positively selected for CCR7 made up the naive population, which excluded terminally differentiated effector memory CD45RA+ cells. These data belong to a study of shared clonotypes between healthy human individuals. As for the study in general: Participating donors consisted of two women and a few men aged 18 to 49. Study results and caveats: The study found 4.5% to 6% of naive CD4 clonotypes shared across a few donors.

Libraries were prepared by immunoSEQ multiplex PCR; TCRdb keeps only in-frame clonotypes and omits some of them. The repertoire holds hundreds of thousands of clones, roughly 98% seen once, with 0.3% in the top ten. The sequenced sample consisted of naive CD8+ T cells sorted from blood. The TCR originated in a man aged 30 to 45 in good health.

The CDR3 protein is CSVTGLAGGPSGNEQFF. Here the CDR3 DNA reads TGCAGCGTGACCGGACTAGCGGGAGGGCCCTCAGGCAATGAGCAGTTCTTC. The chain joins TRBV29-1 to TRBJ2-1, with TRBD2 matching over 15 bases. From germline, CDR1 is SQVTM and CDR2 ANQGSEA. The CDR3 is 17 amino acids. The ends lost 6 bases at V and 6 bases at J; junction bases unmatched: 12.